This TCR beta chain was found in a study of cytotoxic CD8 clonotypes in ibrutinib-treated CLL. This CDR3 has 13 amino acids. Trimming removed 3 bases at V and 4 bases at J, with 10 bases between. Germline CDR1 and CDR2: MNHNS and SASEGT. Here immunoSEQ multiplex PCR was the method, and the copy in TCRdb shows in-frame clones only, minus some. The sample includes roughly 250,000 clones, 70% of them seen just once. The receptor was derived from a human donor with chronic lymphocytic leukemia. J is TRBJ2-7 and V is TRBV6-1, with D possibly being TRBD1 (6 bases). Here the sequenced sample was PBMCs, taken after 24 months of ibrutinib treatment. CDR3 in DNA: TGTGCCAGCAGTGACCACAGGGTTTACGAGCAGTACTTC. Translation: CASSDHRVYEQYF.